These 27 T cell receptor beta chains came from one sample sequenced in a study of response to subunit inactivated influenza vaccine (dated by TCRdb to between 2017 and 2018). Libraries were built with RT-PCR. The run used an Illumina HiSeq 2500. TCRdb applied fastp at Q25 and MiXCR to the public reads, then kept only in-frame beta chains. Each CDR3 protein gets just one entry, which takes the most common genes and DNA from the rows behind it. The sample table contains 500,000 to 600,000 distinct CDR3 sequences; only one count was recorded for approximately 7.6% of them. 13% of the sample is taken by the ten largest. Here the sequenced sample was PBMCs from blood, taken less than 30 months after vaccination. All receptors come from a man in his fifties or sixties who received an inactivated influenza vaccine. Donor details come from another sample of the same person, matched by shared clones.

The rearrangement uses TRBV28 and TRBJ1-4; maybe TRBD1 (6 bases). Germline CDR1 reads MDHEN; CDR2 reads SYDVKM. The V gene lost 7 bases and the J gene lost 7 bases, with 10 bases spanning the gap. This CDR3 has 12 amino acids. For the CDR3, the DNA is TGTGCCAGCACCAGGGGCGGTGAAAAACTGTTTTTT. Translation gives CASTRGGEKLFF.

The chain links TRBV6-1 to TRBJ1-2, with unresolved D. The CDR3 is 14 amino acids. V lost 3 bases, J lost 4 bases, and 12 bases lay in between. In germline, CDR1 is MNHNS, CDR2 SASEGT. The CDR3 bases are TGTGCCAGCAGTGAGAACCCAAGATTCTATGGCTACACCTTC. Its protein is CASSENPRFYGYTF.

This clonotype was seen more than once but under ten times. This rearrangement joins TRBV4-1 to TRBJ2-1; 11 bases are shared with TRBD2. Germline CDR1 reads MGHRA; CDR2 reads YSYEKL. The V and J ends lost 4 bases and 10 bases, in that order; junction bases with no gene match: 9. The CDR3 extends over 15 amino acids. CDR3 DNA sequence: TGCGCCAGCAGCCTAAATAGCGGGAGGGCGGACGAGCAGTTCTTC. It translates to CASSLNSGRADEQFF.

This clonotype has more than one count but fewer than ten. The rearrangement joins TRBV20-1 to TRBJ1-2, with D possibly matching TRBD1 (5 bases). Looked up from germline, CDR1 is DFQATT and CDR2 is SNEGSKA (reference sequence). This CDR3 has 12 residues. Trimming stripped 4 bases from V and 0 bases from J, with 6 bases between. The CDR3 loop reads CSAIGANYGYTF. The CDR3 coding sequence is TGCAGTGCTATAGGGGCTAACTATGGCTACACCTTC.

This clonotype has at least ten counts. The chain joins TRBV20-1 to TRBJ2-5; D is undetermined. The V end was cut by 0 bases, the J end by 3 bases, with 8 bases between. The CDR3 runs to 13 residues. Germline lookup yields CDR1 DFQATT and CDR2 SNEGSKA (reference sequence). The CDR3 DNA sequence: TGCAGTGCTAGAGATAATTTAAAAGAGACCCAGTACTTC. Amino acid sequence: CSARDNLKETQYF.

This clonotype has a count of ten or more. V usage is TRBV25-1 and J usage is TRBJ2-2; D is uncertain. Germline-derived CDR1 and CDR2 are MGHDK and SYGVNS. The CDR3 has 11 residues. Deletions cut 1 base from V and 9 bases from J, with 3 bases between. The CDR3 DNA reads TGTGCCAGCAGTGAATCCCGGGAGCTGTTTTTT. This codes for CASSESRELFF.

This clonotype was seen a handful of times. The V and J genes are TRBV20-1 and TRBJ2-3; D is unresolved. V lost 5 bases, J lost 9 bases, and 9 bases lay in between. The CDR3 covers 10 residues. Germline V gene data show CDR1 as DFQATT and CDR2 as SNEGSKA (reference sequence). The DNA for the CDR3 is TGCAGTGCTCTACTATACACGCAGTATTTT. Protein: CSALLYTQYF.

The chain couples TRBV3-1 to TRBJ2-5; D is undetermined. The CDR3 extends over 14 amino acids. V lost 1 base, J lost 5 bases, and 11 bases lay in between. Germline CDR1 is LGHDT and CDR2 is YNNKEL (reference sequence). For the CDR3, the DNA is TGTGCCAGCAGCCAAGTTGCGCCGCCGGAGACCCAGTACTTC. Translation gives CASSQVAPPETQYF.

This clonotype was counted at least ten times. This chain connects TRBV15 to TRBJ2-1; 11 bases agree with TRBD2. This CDR3 has 16 amino acids. Losses at the gene ends were 0 bases for V and 7 bases for J; bases not matched to a gene: 5. Germline V gives CDR1 LNHNV, CDR2 YYDKDF (reference sequence). CDR3: CATSRDLASGRNEQFF. CDR3 nucleotides: TGTGCCACCAGCAGAGATCTGGCTAGCGGGAGGAATGAGCAGTTCTTC.

The chain has TRBV6-5 and TRBJ2-4, with 8 bases lining up with TRBD2. Germline loops: CDR1 MNHEY, CDR2 SVGAGI. V shed 2 bases and J 5 bases; nucleotides not matched to a gene: 5. CDR3 length: 15 residues. The DNA for the CDR3 is TGTGCCAGCAGTTACCGAAGCGGGAGCCAAAACATTCAGTACTTC. It codes for CASSYRSGSQNIQYF.

This clonotype was picked up many times. V and J are TRBV6-5 and TRBJ1-2; tentatively, D is TRBD1 (5 bases). The germline V gene has CDR1 MNHEY and CDR2 SVGAGI. With 5 bases removed from V and 4 bases from J, the gap between germline ends came to 17 bases. CDR3 length: 15 residues. CDR3 in amino acids: CASSTPGQVPYGYTF. Here the CDR3 DNA reads TGTGCCAGCAGTACTCCTGGACAAGTACCCTATGGCTACACCTTC.

This clonotype has more than one count but fewer than ten. The V gene is TRBV28, the J gene TRBJ2-7; D gene uncertain. The germline V gene encodes CDR1 MDHEN and CDR2 SYDVKM. The CDR3 length is 13 residues. V was clipped by 3 bases and J by 5 bases, with 11 bases between them. CDR3 coding DNA: TGTGCCAGCAGTTTGGTTCTCGGCGACGAGCAGTACTTC. Its protein is CASSLVLGDEQYF.

This clonotype came up many times. The genes are TRBV12-3 or TRBV12-4 and TRBJ1-1; 7 bases fit TRBD1. J gave up 4 bases and V 6 bases, and 11 bases lay outside the gene matches. The CDR3 covers 15 residues. In DNA form, the CDR3 reads TGTGCCAGCAGCCCGAGACAGGGCTTGGGCACTGAAGCTTTCTTT. It translates to CASSPRQGLGTEAFF.

The rearrangement uses TRBV20-1 and TRBJ1-5; 7 bases fit TRBD1. Germline-derived CDR1 and CDR2 are DFQATT and SNEGSKA (reference sequence). CDR3 length equals 14 residues. The trim removed 3 bases at V and 7 bases at J, leaving 9 bases unmatched. In DNA, the CDR3 is TGCAGTGCTAGGGAAGGGGGCGCAGGGCAGCCCCAGCATTTT. Its protein product is CSAREGGAGQPQHF.

In its sample, this clonotype was seen a few times. The chain couples TRBV5-1 to TRBJ1-1; no clear D. This CDR3 comprises 14 residues. Germline loops: CDR1 SGHRS, CDR2 YFSETQ. Trimming took 1 base from V and 2 from J, leaving 9 bases between them. The chain's CDR3 is CASSLTVYNTEAFF. CDR3 nucleotide sequence: TGCGCCAGCAGCTTGACAGTCTATAACACTGAAGCTTTCTTT.

There are a few counts of this clonotype. This sequence joins TRBV27 and TRBJ2-7; 8 bases align to TRBD2. Trimming removed 0 bases from V and 4 bases from J; junction bases left unmatched: 8. Germline assignment: CDR1 MNHEY and CDR2 SMNVEV (reference sequence). The CDR3 totals 16 residues. CDR3 DNA sequence: TGTGCCAGCAGTTTATCGATTAACGGACTAGCTTACGAGCAGTACTTC. Its translation is CASSLSINGLAYEQYF.

This clonotype was found a few times. J is TRBJ1-1 and V is TRBV2; D perhaps matches TRBD1 (5 bases). V dropped 0 bases and J dropped 5 bases, with 13 bases sitting between them. Looked up from germline, CDR1 is SNHLY and CDR2 is FYNNEI. The CDR3 covers 15 residues. The CDR3 loop is CASSEALQGRTEAFF. In DNA form, the CDR3 reads TGTGCCAGCAGTGAAGCGCTTCAGGGAAGAACTGAAGCTTTCTTT.

There are a few counts of this clonotype. The rearrangement uses TRBV23-1 and TRBJ2-4; possible D gene TRBD1, 5 bases. TRBV23-1 is labeled an ORF, and its function is uncertain. V lost 4 bases, J lost 1 base, and 14 bases lay in between. The CDR3 covers 16 residues. CDR3 residues: CASSLTVNGAKNIQYF. The CDR3 DNA sequence: TGCGCCAGCAGTCTGACAGTGAATGGGGCCAAAAACATTCAGTACTTC.

The chain joins TRBV11-2 to TRBJ2-1, with D possibly being TRBD2 (6 bases). The CDR3 runs 16 residues. Deletions cut 5 bases from V and 5 bases from J, with 19 bases between. CDR1 is SGHAT, CDR2 FQNNGV, per germline. This chain's CDR3 is CASSRRDGLSNNEQFF. CDR3 sequence (DNA): TGTGCCAGCAGCCGGCGGGACGGACTTTCGAACAATGAGCAGTTCTTC.

The genes are TRBV5-1 and TRBJ2-7; the D is unclear. Germline-derived CDR1 and CDR2 are SGHRS and YFSETQ. This CDR3 is built from 16 residues. V was shortened by 0 bases and J by 2 bases, with 15 bases between the two germline ends. CDR3 in amino acids: CASSLASATSPYEQYF. The CDR3 DNA reads TGCGCCAGCAGCTTGGCGTCGGCCACGAGCCCCTACGAGCAGTACTTC.

This clonotype has a handful of counts. J is TRBJ2-7 and V is TRBV20-1; 9 nucleotides line up with TRBD1. The V and J ends lost 1 base and 2 bases, in that order; junction bases with no gene match: 6. The length of the CDR3 is 15 residues. The germline gives CDR1 DFQATT, CDR2 SNEGSKA (reference sequence). The CDR3 region has the DNA TGCAGTGCTAGAGGTGTCCGACAGGGGGCCTACGAGCAGTACTTC. Its translation is CSARGVRQGAYEQYF.

This clonotype occurred a few times. The rearrangement joins TRBV3-1 to TRBJ2-5, with D perhaps TRBD2 (6 bases). V was trimmed by 4 bases and J by 4 bases, leaving 10 bases between them. This CDR3 is built from 13 residues. CDR1 and CDR2 from the germline V gene are LGHDT and YNNKEL (reference sequence). CDR3 DNA: TGTGCCAGCAGCCCAGGGAGGTTAGAGACCCAGTACTTC. Protein sequence: CASSPGRLETQYF.

The CDR3 reads CAWSPTGGTDTQYF. The CDR3 DNA reads as TGTGCCTGGAGTCCCACCGGGGGCACAGATACGCAGTATTTT. V usage is TRBV30 and J usage is TRBJ2-3; the D gene is possibly TRBD2 (5 bases). The CDR3 consists of 14 residues. Germline V gives CDR1 GTSNPN, CDR2 SVGIG (reference sequence). Between the trimmed V and J ends, which lost 2 bases and 1 base, there was a span of 10 bases.

The genes are TRBV11-1 and TRBJ1-1; no clear D. CDR1 SGHAT and CDR2 FQDESV come from the germline V gene (reference sequence). V shed 3 bases and J shed 1 base, with 15 bases lying between them. The CDR3 sequence is 16 residues long. The CDR3 loop is CASSFFRRAPNTEAFF. The CDR3 DNA follows: TGTGCCAGCAGCTTCTTCAGGCGGGCACCGAACACTGAAGCTTTCTTT.

The chain is built from TRBV24-1 and TRBJ2-1; 9 positions agree with TRBD2. Trimming cost V 4 bases and J 9 bases; bases outside gene matches: 15. The CDR3 is made up of 17 amino acids. Germline V gene sequence: CDR1 KGHDR, CDR2 SFDVKD. The CDR3 here is CATSDPRGSGRDVEQFF. The DNA for the CDR3 is TGTGCCACCAGTGACCCCCGGGGTAGCGGGAGAGATGTTGAGCAGTTCTTC.

This clonotype has a count of ten or more. This chain links TRBV20-1 with TRBJ2-1; 9 bases match TRBD2. Per germline, CDR1 DFQATT and CDR2 SNEGSKA (reference sequence). This CDR3 is built from 16 residues. V was pared by 0 bases and J by 10 bases, with 13 bases of the junction left unmatched. CDR3 loop: CSARERGGRAMKEQFF. The CDR3 nucleotides read TGCAGTGCTAGAGAACGGGGCGGGAGGGCCATGAAGGAGCAGTTCTTC.

This clonotype showed up just a few times. The CDR3 reads CASRNHRTGSNEQYF. The CDR3 region has the DNA TGTGCCAGCAGGAACCACCGGACAGGGAGCAACGAGCAGTACTTC. The J gene is TRBJ2-7, the V gene TRBV6-2 or TRBV6-3; 8 nucleotides match TRBD1. V was pared by 6 bases and J by 5 bases, with 12 bases of the junction left unmatched. Germline V gene sequence: CDR1 MNHEY, CDR2 SVGEGT. This CDR3 has 15 amino acids.